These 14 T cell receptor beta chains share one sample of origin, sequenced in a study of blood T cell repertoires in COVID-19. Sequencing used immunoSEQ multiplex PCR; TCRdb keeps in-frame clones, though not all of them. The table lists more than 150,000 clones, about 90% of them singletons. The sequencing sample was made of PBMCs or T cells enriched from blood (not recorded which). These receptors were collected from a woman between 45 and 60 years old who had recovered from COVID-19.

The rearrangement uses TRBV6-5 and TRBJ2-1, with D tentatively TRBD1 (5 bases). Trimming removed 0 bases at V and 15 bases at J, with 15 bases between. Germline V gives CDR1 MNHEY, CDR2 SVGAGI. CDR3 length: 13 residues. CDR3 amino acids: CASSYSMQGLGFF. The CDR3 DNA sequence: TGTGCCAGCAGTTACTCGATGCAGGGTTTGGGGTTCTTC.

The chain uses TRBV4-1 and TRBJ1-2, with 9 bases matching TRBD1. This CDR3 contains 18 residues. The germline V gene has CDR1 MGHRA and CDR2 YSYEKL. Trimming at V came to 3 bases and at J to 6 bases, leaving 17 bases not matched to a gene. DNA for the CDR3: TGCGCCAGCAGCCAGGCCCAGTATGAAGGGACAGGGATAAATGGCTACACCTTC. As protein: CASSQAQYEGTGINGYTF.

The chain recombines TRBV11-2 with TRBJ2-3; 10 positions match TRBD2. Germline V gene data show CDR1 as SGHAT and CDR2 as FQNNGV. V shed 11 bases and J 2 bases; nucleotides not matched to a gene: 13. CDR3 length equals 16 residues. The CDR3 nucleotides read TGTGCCGTCAGCCCGCCAGGACTAGCGGCCACAGATACGCAGTATTTT. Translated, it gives CAVSPPGLAATDTQYF.

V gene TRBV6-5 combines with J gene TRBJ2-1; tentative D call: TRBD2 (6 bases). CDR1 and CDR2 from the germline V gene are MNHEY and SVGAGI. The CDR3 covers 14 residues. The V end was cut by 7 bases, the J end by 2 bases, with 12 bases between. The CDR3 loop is CASKTAGTYNEQFF. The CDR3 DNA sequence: TGTGCCAGCAAGACCGCGGGAACCTACAATGAGCAGTTCTTC.

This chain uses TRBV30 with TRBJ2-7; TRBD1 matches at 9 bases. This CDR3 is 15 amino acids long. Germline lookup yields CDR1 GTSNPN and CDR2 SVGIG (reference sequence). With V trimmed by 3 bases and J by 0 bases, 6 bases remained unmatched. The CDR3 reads CAWSGRDRVSYEQYF. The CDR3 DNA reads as TGTGCCTGGAGCGGCCGGGACAGGGTCTCCTACGAGCAGTACTTC.

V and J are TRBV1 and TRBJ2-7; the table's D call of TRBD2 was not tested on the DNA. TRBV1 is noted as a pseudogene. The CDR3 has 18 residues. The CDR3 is CTSSQRGVLAGELYEQYF. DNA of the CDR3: TGCACCAGCAGCCAGAGAGGGGTTTTAGCGGGAGAACTCTACGAGCAGTACTTC.

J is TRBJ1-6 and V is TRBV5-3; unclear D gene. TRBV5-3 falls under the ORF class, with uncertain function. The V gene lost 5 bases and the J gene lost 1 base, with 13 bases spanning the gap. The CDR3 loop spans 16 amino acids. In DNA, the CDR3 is TGTGCCAGAAGGTTACGGGGTACGTCCTATAATTCACCCCTCCACTTT. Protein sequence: CARRLRGTSYNSPLHF.

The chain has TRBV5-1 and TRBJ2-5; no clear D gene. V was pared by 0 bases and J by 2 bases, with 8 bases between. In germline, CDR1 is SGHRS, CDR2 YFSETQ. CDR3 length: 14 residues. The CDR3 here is CASSLGASQETQYF. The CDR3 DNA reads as TGCGCCAGCAGCTTGGGGGCTTCACAAGAGACCCAGTACTTC. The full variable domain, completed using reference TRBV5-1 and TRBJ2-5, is KAGVTQTPRYLIKTRGQQVTLSCSPISGHRSVSWYQQTPGQGLQFLFEYFSETQRNKGNFPGRFSGRQFSNSRSEMNVSTLELGDSALYLCASSLGASQETQYFGPGTRLLVL.

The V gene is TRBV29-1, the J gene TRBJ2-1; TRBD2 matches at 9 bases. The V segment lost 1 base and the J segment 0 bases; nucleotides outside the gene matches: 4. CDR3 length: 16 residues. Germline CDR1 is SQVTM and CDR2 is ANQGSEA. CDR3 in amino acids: CSVEGVSGSSYNEQFF. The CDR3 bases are TGCAGCGTTGAAGGGGTTAGCGGGAGCTCCTACAATGAGCAGTTCTTC.

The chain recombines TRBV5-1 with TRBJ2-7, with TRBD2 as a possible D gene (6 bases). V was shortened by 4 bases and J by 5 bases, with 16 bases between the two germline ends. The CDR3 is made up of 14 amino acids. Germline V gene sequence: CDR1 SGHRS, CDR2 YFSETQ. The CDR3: CASSRRRGVDEQYF. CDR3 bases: TGCGCCAGCAGCAGACGGCGGGGCGTGGACGAGCAGTACTTC.

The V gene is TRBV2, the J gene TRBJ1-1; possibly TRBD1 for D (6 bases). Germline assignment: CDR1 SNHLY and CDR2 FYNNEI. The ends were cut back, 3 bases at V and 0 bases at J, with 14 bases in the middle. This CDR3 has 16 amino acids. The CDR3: CASSDPQGLMNTEAFF. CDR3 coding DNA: TGTGCCAGCAGTGACCCACAGGGCCTCATGAACACTGAAGCTTTCTTT.

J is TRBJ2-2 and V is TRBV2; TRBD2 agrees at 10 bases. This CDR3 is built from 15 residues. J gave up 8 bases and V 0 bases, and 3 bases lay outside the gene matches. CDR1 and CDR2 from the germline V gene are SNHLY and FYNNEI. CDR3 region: CASSEALAGVGELFF. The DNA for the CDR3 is TGTGCCAGCAGTGAAGCCCTAGCGGGAGTGGGGGAGCTGTTTTTT.

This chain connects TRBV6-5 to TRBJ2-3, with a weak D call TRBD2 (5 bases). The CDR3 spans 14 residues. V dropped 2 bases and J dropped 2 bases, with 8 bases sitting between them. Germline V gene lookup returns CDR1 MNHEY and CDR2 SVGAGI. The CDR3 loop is CASSYRGHTDTQYF. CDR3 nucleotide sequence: TGTGCCAGCAGTTACCGAGGGCACACAGATACGCAGTATTTT.

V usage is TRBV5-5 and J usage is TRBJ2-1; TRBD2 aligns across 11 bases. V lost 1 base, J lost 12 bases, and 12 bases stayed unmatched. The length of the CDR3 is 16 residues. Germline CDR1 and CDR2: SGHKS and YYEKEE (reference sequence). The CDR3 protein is CASSLMVGTSGQMQFF. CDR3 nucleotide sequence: TGTGCCAGCAGCTTGATGGTGGGGACTAGCGGCCAAATGCAGTTCTTC.